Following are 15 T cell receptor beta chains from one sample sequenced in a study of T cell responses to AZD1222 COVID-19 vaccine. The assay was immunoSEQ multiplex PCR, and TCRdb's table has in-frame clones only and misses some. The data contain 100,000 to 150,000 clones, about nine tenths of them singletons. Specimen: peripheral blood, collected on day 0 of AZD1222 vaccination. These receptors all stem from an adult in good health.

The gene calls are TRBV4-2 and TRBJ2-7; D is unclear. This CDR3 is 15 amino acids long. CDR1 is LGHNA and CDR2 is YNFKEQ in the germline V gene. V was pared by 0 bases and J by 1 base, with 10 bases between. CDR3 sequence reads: CASSQDGHQSYEQYF. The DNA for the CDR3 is TGTGCCAGCAGCCAAGATGGCCACCAGTCCTACGAGCAGTACTTC.

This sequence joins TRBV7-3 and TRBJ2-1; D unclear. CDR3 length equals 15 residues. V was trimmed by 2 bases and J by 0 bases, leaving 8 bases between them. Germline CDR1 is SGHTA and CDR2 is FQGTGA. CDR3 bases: TGTGCCAGCAGCTTATCCGGTAGCTCCTACAATGAGCAGTTCTTC. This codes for CASSLSGSSYNEQFF. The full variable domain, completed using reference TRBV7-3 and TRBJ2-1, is GAGVSQTPSNKVTEKGKYVELRCDPISGHTALYWYRQSLGQGPEFLIYFQGTGAADDSGLPNDRFFAVRPEGSVSTLKIQRTERGDSAVYLCASSLSGSSYNEQFFGPGTRLTVL.

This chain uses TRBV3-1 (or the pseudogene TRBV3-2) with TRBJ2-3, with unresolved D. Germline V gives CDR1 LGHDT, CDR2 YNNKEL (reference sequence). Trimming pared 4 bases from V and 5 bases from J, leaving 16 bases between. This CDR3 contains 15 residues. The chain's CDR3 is CASSPLAGRIDTQYF. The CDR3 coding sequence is TGTGCCAGCAGCCCTCTGGCTGGGCGAATAGATACGCAGTATTTT.

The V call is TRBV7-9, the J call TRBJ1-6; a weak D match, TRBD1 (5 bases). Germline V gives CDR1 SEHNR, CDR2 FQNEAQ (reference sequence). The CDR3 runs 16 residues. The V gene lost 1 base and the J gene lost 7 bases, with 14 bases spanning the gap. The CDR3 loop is CASSLGSGTSNSPLHF. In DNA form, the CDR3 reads TGTGCCAGCAGCTTAGGGTCAGGGACTTCCAATTCACCCCTCCACTTT.

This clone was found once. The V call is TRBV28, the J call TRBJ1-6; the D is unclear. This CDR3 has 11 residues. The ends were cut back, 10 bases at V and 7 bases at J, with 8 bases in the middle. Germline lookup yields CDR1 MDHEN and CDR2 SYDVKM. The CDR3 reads CATHSNSPLHF. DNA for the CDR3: TGTGCCACCCACAGCAATTCACCCCTCCACTTT.

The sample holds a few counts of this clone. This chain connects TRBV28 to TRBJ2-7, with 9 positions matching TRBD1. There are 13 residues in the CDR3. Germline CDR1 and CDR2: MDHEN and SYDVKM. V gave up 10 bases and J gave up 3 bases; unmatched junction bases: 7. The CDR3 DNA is TGTGCCACCATCCGGGGACAGGGCTACGAGCAGTACTTC. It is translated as CATIRGQGYEQYF. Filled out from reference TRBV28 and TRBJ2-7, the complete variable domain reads DVKVTQSSRYLVKRTGEKVFLECVQDMDHENMFWYRQDPGLGLRLIYFSYDVKMKEKGDIPEGYSVSREKKERFSLILESASTNQTSMYLCATIRGQGYEQYFGPGTRLTVT.

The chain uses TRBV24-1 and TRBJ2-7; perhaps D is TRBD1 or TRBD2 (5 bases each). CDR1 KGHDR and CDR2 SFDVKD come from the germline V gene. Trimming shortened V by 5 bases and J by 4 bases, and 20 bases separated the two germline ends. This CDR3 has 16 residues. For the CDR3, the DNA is TGTGCCACCAGTGGCCGGGATGTGGCAGGGAATTACGAGCAGTACTTC. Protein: CATSGRDVAGNYEQYF.

CDR3 nucleotides: TGTGCCAGCAGCCGGCCGGGACTTAGGCACACCTTC. This gives the protein CASSRPGLRHTF. This chain uses TRBV4-2 with TRBJ1-2, with TRBD1 as a possible D gene (5 bases). This CDR3 is built from 12 residues. Germline-derived CDR1 and CDR2 are LGHNA and YNFKEQ. Trimming removed 4 bases from V and 12 bases from J, with 15 bases in between.

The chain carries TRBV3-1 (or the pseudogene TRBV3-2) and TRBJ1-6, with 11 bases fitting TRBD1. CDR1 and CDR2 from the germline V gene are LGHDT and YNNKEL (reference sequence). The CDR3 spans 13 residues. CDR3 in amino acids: CAVGQGGGSPLHF. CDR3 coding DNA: TGTGCTGTGGGACAGGGGGGCGGTTCACCCCTCCACTTT.

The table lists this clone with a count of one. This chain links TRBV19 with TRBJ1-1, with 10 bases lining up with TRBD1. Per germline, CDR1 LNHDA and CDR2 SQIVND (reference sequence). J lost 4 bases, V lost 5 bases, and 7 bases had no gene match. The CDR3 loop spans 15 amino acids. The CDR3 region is CASSLTGTGATEAFF. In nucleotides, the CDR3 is TGTGCCAGTAGTCTGACCGGGACAGGGGCCACTGAAGCTTTCTTT.

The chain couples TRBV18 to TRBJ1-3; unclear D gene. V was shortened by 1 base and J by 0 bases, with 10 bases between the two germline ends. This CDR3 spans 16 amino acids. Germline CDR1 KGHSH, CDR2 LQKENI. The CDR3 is CASSPLVVSSGNTIYF. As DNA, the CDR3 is TGTGCCAGCTCACCACTGGTTGTTAGCTCTGGAAACACCATATATTTT.

The CDR3 DNA reads as TGTGCCAGCAGCTTCGGAACAGCTAGCACAGATACGCAGTATTTT. It translates to CASSFGTASTDTQYF. This chain connects TRBV7-6 to TRBJ2-3; D is uncertain. The CDR3 runs 15 residues. Per germline, CDR1 SGHVS and CDR2 FNYEAQ. Between the trimmed V and J ends, which lost 3 bases and 0 bases, there was a span of 10 bases.

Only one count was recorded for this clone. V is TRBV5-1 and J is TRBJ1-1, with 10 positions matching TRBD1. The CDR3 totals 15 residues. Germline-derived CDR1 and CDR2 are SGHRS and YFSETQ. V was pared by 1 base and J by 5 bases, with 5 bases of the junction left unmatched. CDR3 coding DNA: TGCGCCAGCAGCTTGTCGGGACAGGGGAGGACTGAAGCTTTCTTT. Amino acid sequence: CASSLSGQGRTEAFF.

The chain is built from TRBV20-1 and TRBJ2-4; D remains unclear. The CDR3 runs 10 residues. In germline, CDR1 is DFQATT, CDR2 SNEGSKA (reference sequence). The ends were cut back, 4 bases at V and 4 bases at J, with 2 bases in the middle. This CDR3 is CSAIKNIQYF. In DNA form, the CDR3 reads TGCAGTGCTATAAAAAACATTCAGTACTTC.

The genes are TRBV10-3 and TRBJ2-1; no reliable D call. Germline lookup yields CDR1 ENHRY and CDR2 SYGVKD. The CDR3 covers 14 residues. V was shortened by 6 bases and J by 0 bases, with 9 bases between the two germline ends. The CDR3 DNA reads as TGTGCCATCAGGTCGTTAAGCTCCTACAATGAGCAGTTCTTC. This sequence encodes CAIRSLSSYNEQFF.